This TCR beta chain derives from a study of cytomegalovirus exposure and HLA in healthy donors. Findings of the study overall: TCR beta chain V- and J-gene trimming was linked, in a later analysis, to a missense variant in DCLRE1C.

CDR1 GTSNPN and CDR2 SVGIG come from the germline V gene (reference sequence). Trimming left V 4 bases short and J 4 bases short, with 16 bases between. The CDR3 runs to 14 residues. In its sample, this clone was seen a few times. The antigen remains undetermined. Primers: 60 Vbeta forward and 13 Jbeta reverse. Data came from immunoSEQ multiplex PCR; TCRdb stores just in-frame clones and leaves some out. Of some 90,000 clones listed, 76% were seen once; the top ten hold roughly 3%. The sample consisted of PBMCs. This chain links TRBV30 with TRBJ1-2; tentative D call: TRBD1 (5 bases). The sequence was collected from a man between 40 and 49 years old in good health and CMV-seronegative. The CDR3 reads CAWIQQERGYGYTF. CDR3 in DNA: TGTGCCTGGATTCAGCAAGAAAGGGGCTATGGCTACACCTTC.